This is a list of T cell receptor beta chains from one sample in a study of cytomegalovirus exposure and HLA in healthy donors. The assay was immunoSEQ multiplex PCR, and TCRdb's table has in-frame clones only and misses some. The table shows 250,000 to 350,000 clones, with roughly nine tenths occurring only once. Sequenced input: PBMCs. All receptors derive from a woman aged 25 to 45 in good health and CMV-seropositive. Both conserved end residues are trimmed from each CDR3. Fields, in order: J gene, V gene, CDR3 protein.

TRBJ2-7,TRBV7-2,ASSHSHRATYEQY
TRBJ2-7,TRBV6-5,ASSYPTGISYEQY
TRBJ2-1,TRBV5-1,ASSSRGPYNEQF
TRBJ2-7,TRBV5-6,ASSLGSAYEQY
TRBJ1-1,TRBV6-5,ASSHDRRNTEAF
TRBJ2-2,TRBV27,ASSLGLNTGELF
TRBJ2-2,TRBV9,ASSVGVRGTGELF
TRBJ2-7,TRBV9,ASSPPVGDLWSEQY
TRBJ1-4,TRBV9,ASSGGSTNEKLF
TRBJ1-1,TRBV4-1,ASSQDRTELNTEAF
TRBJ1-1,TRBV9,ASSVGAGIMNTEAF
TRBJ2-5,TRBV5-1,ASSLDDYPHQETQY
TRBJ2-1,TRBV19,ASSIASGGSYNEQF
TRBJ2-7,TRBV7-9,ASSLAQGHEQY
TRBJ1-5,TRBV6-5,ASSTAYRQPQH
TRBJ1-1,TRBV4-3,ASSLTGAANTEAF
TRBJ1-2,TRBV10-3,AIITLRTRPPSYT
TRBJ1-2,TRBV19,ASSIGDGANYGYT
TRBJ2-5,TRBV30,AWSAGTGRQETQY
TRBJ1-5,TRBV27,ASSGDRTAYSNQPQH
TRBJ2-7,TRBV5-6,ASSLITGGGLDEQY
TRBJ2-3,TRBV9,ASSVGLDPPTADTQY
TRBJ2-7,TRBV11-2,ASSPVEAPYEQY
TRBJ2-7,TRBV19,ASSISGQGDYEQY
TRBJ2-6,TRBV9,ASSETGTGANVLT
TRBJ2-3,TRBV29-1,SVEAQGTTQY
TRBJ2-5,TRBV5-1,ASSLGSMGEETQY
TRBJ1-1,TRBV10-3,AIRQVAGNTEAF